This T cell receptor beta chain was sequenced for a study of cytomegalovirus exposure and HLA in healthy donors. Findings of the study overall: Clonal expansion was found to be greater in HLA-associated TCR beta chains than in equally common others in a later analysis. Reportedly, a later analysis found an Asian-associated ancestry cluster had fewer N-insertions than the roughly 700-donor mean. Most subjects' HLA-A and HLA-B alleles were reportedly predicted from TCR beta sequences.

PCR used 60 Vbeta primers and 13 Jbeta primers. Method: immunoSEQ multiplex PCR; TCRdb's copy keeps in-frame clones and lacks some. Among about 91,000 clones, about 68% were seen once, and the ten largest hold 2.3%. A word on this clone: Its antigen is not known.

This clonotype was obtained from a human donor in good health. The specimen sequenced was PBMCs.

CDR3 amino acids: CASSLGASGDQPQHF. CDR3 coding DNA: TGCGCCAGCAGCTTGGGGGCCTCGGGGGATCAGCCCCAGCATTTT. V usage is TRBV5-1 and J usage is TRBJ1-5, with a weak D call TRBD1 (5 bases). CDR1 is SGHRS and CDR2 is YFSETQ in the germline V gene. CDR3 size: 15 residues. Trimming shortened V by 0 bases and J by 5 bases, and 12 bases separated the two germline ends.